Shown below are 26 T cell receptor beta chains from a single sample sequenced in a study of tumor-infiltrating lymphocytes in localized non-small cell lung cancer. Measured with immunoSEQ multiplex PCR; TCRdb has only the in-frame clones, and not every one. The table has about 21,000 clones, over 70% seen once. The material sequenced was lung tumor tissue. These receptor sequences come from a human donor with non-small cell lung cancer.

This chain links TRBV7-9 with TRBJ1-1; D is possibly TRBD1 (5 bases). Germline V gene lookup returns CDR1 SEHNR and CDR2 FQNEAQ (reference sequence). The length of the CDR3 is 17 residues. Trimming cost V 1 base and J 3 bases, with 18 bases left between them. CDR3: CASSLGSRGMGDTEAFF. The CDR3 DNA is TGTGCCAGCAGCTTAGGGAGCCGGGGTATGGGGGACACTGAAGCTTTCTTT.

In DNA form, the CDR3 reads TGTGCCAGCAGCCAACAGGGGTCTAATGAAAAACTGTTTTTT. Amino acid sequence: CASSQQGSNEKLFF. The chain couples TRBV7-2 to TRBJ1-4; 7 bases map to TRBD1. The germline gives CDR1 SGHTA, CDR2 FQGNSA. Germline trimming cut 5 bases from V and 3 bases from J; bases unmatched to any gene: 3. The CDR3 length is 14 residues. Full variable domain (missing parts from reference TRBV7-2 and TRBJ1-4): GAGVSQSPSNKVTEKGKDVELRCDPISGHTALYWYRQSLGQGLEFLIYFQGNSAPDKSGLPSDRFSAERTGGSVSTLTIQRTQQEDSAVYLCASSQQGSNEKLFFGSGTQLSVL.

This sequence joins TRBV20-1 and TRBJ2-5; D ambiguous. V was pared by 3 bases and J by 3 bases, with 5 bases between. Germline V gene sequence: CDR1 DFQATT, CDR2 SNEGSKA (reference sequence). The CDR3 totals 11 residues. The CDR3 sequence is CSARPEETQYF. CDR3 DNA: TGCAGTGCTAGGCCTGAAGAGACCCAGTACTTC.

This clone was found a few times. The V gene is TRBV29-1, the J gene TRBJ2-7; D is perhaps TRBD1 (5 bases). This CDR3 spans 13 amino acids. Trimming removed 1 base from V and 6 bases from J, with 13 bases in between. Germline values: CDR1 SQVTM, CDR2 ANQGSEA. The CDR3, as DNA: TGCAGCGTTGAAGGCAGGGATGGTCGCGAGCAGTACTTC. This translates into CSVEGRDGREQYF.

The chain is built from TRBV10-2 and TRBJ1-1; the D is unclear. Trimming took 6 bases from V and 3 from J, leaving 11 bases between them. The CDR3 totals 13 residues. CDR1 and CDR2 from the germline V gene are WSHSY and SAAADI. The CDR3 is CASRDNWDTEAFF. DNA of the CDR3: TGCGCCAGCAGGGATAATTGGGACACTGAAGCTTTCTTT.

This clone showed up just once. The chain combines TRBV11-3 with TRBJ2-1; maybe TRBD1 (7 bases). Trimming left V 0 bases short and J 8 bases short, with 17 bases between. The CDR3 is made up of 16 amino acids. Germline V gene sequence: CDR1 SGHNT, CDR2 YENEEA. The CDR3 loop is CASSLDSQGGVYEQFF. The CDR3 coding sequence is TGTGCCAGCAGCTTAGATTCCCAGGGGGGAGTGTATGAGCAGTTCTTC. Full variable domain (outside the CDR3, taken from reference TRBV11-3 and TRBJ2-1): EAGVVQSPRYKIIEKKQPVAFWCNPISGHNTLYWYLQNLGQGPELLIRYENEEAVDDSQLPKDRFSAERLKGVDSTLKIQPAELGDSAVYLCASSLDSQGGVYEQFFGPGTRLTVL.

The chain employs TRBV6-1 and TRBJ1-2, with D unresolved. The length of the CDR3 is 13 residues. V shed 6 bases and J shed 0 bases, with 8 bases lying between them. The germline V gene has CDR1 MNHNS and CDR2 SASEGT. CDR3 loop: CASRQTANYGYTF. The CDR3 DNA reads TGTGCCAGCAGGCAGACGGCTAACTATGGCTACACCTTC.

The chain couples TRBV5-1 to TRBJ1-1; 9 bases match TRBD1. Per germline, CDR1 SGHRS and CDR2 YFSETQ. The junction had 2 bases not matched to a gene; V was cut back by 5 bases and J by 3 bases. CDR3 length equals 13 residues. CDR3 nucleotides: TGCGCCAGCAGAACAGGGGGCGACACTGAAGCTTTCTTT. Amino acid sequence: CASRTGGDTEAFF.

The sample holds a few counts of this clone. The chain combines TRBV7-9 with TRBJ1-2; no reliable D call. Germline V gene sequence: CDR1 SEHNR, CDR2 FQNEAQ (reference sequence). This CDR3 is built from 16 residues. V shed 2 bases and J shed 2 bases, with 15 bases lying between them. The DNA of the CDR3 is TGTGCCAGCAGCTTATTGGCAGACTACCGCAACTATGGCTACACCTTC. Translated, it gives CASSLLADYRNYGYTF.

The chain carries TRBV9 and TRBJ1-2, with D maybe TRBD1 (6 bases). The CDR3 has 15 amino acids. Germline CDR1 is SGDLS and CDR2 is YYNGEE. Trimming pared 4 bases from V and 6 bases from J, leaving 19 bases between. The CDR3 reads CASSRDDRGANGYTF. CDR3 in DNA: TGTGCCAGCAGCCGCGATGATCGGGGGGCAAATGGCTACACCTTC.

This sequence joins TRBV5-5 and TRBJ1-5, with a tentative D call TRBD1 (6 bases). From germline, CDR1 is SGHKS and CDR2 YYEKEE (reference sequence). The CDR3 has 16 amino acids. V lost 0 bases to trimming and J lost 4 bases, with 14 bases between them. CDR3 in DNA: TGTGCCAGCAGCTTGGGGGGGGGCATGGGAAATCAGCCCCAGCATTTT. Residues: CASSLGGGMGNQPQHF.

The chain employs TRBV7-9 and TRBJ2-7; TRBD2 aligns across 12 bases. The CDR3 runs 15 residues. CDR1 is SEHNR and CDR2 is FQNEAQ in the germline V gene (reference sequence). V shed 6 bases, J shed 0 bases, and the junction held 3 bases outside the gene matches. Here the CDR3 reads CASRRTSGNSYEQYF. DNA for the CDR3: TGTGCCAGCAGGAGGACTAGCGGGAACTCCTACGAGCAGTACTTC.

The rearrangement joins TRBV5-6 to TRBJ2-3; D may be TRBD1 (6 bases). The CDR3 extends over 16 amino acids. Between the trimmed V and J ends, which lost 4 bases and 2 bases, there was a span of 17 bases. CDR1 is SGHDT and CDR2 is YYEEEE in the germline V gene. For the CDR3, the DNA is TGTGCCAGCAGCGACCTCGGCCAGGGGAACACAGATACGCAGTATTTT. It encodes CASSDLGQGNTDTQYF. The entire variable domain, with the rest obtained from reference TRBV5-6 and TRBJ2-3, is as follows: DAGVTQSPTHLIKTRGQQVTLRCSPKSGHDTVSWYQQALGQGPQFIFQYYEEEERQRGNFPDRFSGHQFPNYSSELNVNALLLGDSALYLCASSDLGQGNTDTQYFGPGTRLTVL.

This clone is medium-sized by share. This chain joins TRBV7-9 and TRBJ1-2; D call uncertain. The germline CDR1 and CDR2 sequences are SEHNR and FQNEAQ (reference sequence). V lost 5 bases to trimming and J lost 4 bases, with 20 bases between them. The CDR3 consists of 16 residues. This CDR3 reads CASSPRNGGQTYGYTF. For the CDR3, the DNA is TGTGCCAGCAGCCCCCGAAATGGAGGGCAGACCTATGGCTACACCTTC.

The CDR3 spells CASSPTATGNTIYF. The CDR3 region has the DNA TGTGCCAGCAGCCCAACCGCCACTGGAAACACCATATATTTT. The chain couples TRBV7-9 to TRBJ1-3; D remains ambiguous. This CDR3 comprises 14 residues. V was pared by 5 bases and J by 2 bases, with 10 bases between. Germline CDR1 SEHNR, CDR2 FQNEAQ (reference sequence).

This chain connects TRBV10-1 to TRBJ2-5; D gene ambiguous. The J call may be faulty, since TRBJ2-7 better matches the DNA end. The CDR3 length is 13 residues. Germline CDR1 reads WNHNN; CDR2 reads SYGVQD (reference sequence). Here the CDR3 reads CASSAKEPYEQYF. The CDR3 coding sequence is TGCGCCAGCAGTGCGAAGGAACCTTACGAGCAGTACTTC.

This rearrangement joins TRBV6-7 to TRBJ2-2; tentatively, D is TRBD2 (5 bases). TRBV6-7 is annotated as an ORF whose role is uncertain. The length of the CDR3 is 15 residues. Trimming removed 7 bases from V and 5 bases from J, with 17 bases in between. CDR3 residues: CASNSWRVGTGELFF. CDR3 in DNA: TGTGCCAGCAATAGTTGGCGGGTAGGAACCGGGGAGCTGTTTTTT.

The genes are TRBV14 and TRBJ1-1; D is ambiguous. The germline CDR1 and CDR2 sequences are SGHDN and FVKESK. V was clipped by 0 bases and J by 1 base, with 9 bases between them. This CDR3 has 15 amino acids. CDR3 nucleotide sequence: TGTGCCAGCAGCCAAGACCAGGCAGAGAACACTGAAGCTTTCTTT. Translating gives CASSQDQAENTEAFF.

This chain links TRBV20-1 with TRBJ2-3; D is undetermined. Germline CDR1 is DFQATT and CDR2 is SNEGSKA (reference sequence). The V gene lost 1 base and the J gene lost 5 bases, with 4 bases spanning the gap. CDR3 length equals 11 residues. CDR3 in amino acids: CSARGVDTQYF. The DNA for the CDR3 is TGCAGTGCTAGAGGAGTAGATACGCAGTATTTT.

V usage is TRBV28 and J usage is TRBJ2-7; D not certain. Germline V gene sequence: CDR1 MDHEN, CDR2 SYDVKM. The CDR3 has 11 amino acids. V lost 5 bases and J 3 bases, leaving 5 bases between the germline ends. The CDR3 spells CASSTIYEQYF. The DNA of the CDR3 is TGTGCCAGCAGTACAATCTACGAGCAGTACTTC.

The chain has TRBV11-2 and TRBJ2-1; 13 bases line up with TRBD2. Germline values: CDR1 SGHAT, CDR2 FQNNGV. V shed 0 bases, J shed 7 bases, and the junction held 3 bases outside the gene matches. The CDR3 totals 16 residues. CDR3 DNA sequence: TGTGCCAGCAGCTTAGATCGGACTAGCGGGAGTAATGAGCAGTTCTTC. Translation gives CASSLDRTSGSNEQFF.

The chain recombines TRBV4-3 with TRBJ1-4; 7 nucleotides match TRBD1. With 0 bases clipped from V and 8 bases from J, the junction kept 6 bases outside the gene matches. CDR1 LGHNA and CDR2 YSLEER come from the germline V gene. The length of the CDR3 is 15 residues. The DNA of the CDR3 is TGCGCCAGCAGCCAAGATGGGACAGTAAGCGAAAAACTGTTTTTT. This translates into CASSQDGTVSEKLFF.

The chain has TRBV5-1 and TRBJ1-5; TRBD1 matches 9 bases. CDR1 and CDR2 (germline): SGHRS, YFSETQ. This CDR3 is built from 15 residues. The ends lost 2 bases at V and 5 bases at J; junction bases unmatched: 5. This CDR3 is CASSFMTGGDQPQHF. For the CDR3, the DNA is TGCGCCAGCAGCTTCATGACAGGGGGAGATCAGCCCCAGCATTTT.

The chain has TRBV29-1 and TRBJ2-7, with TRBD1 matching over 10 bases. V gave up 5 bases and J gave up 3 bases; unmatched junction bases: 4. Germline V gives CDR1 SQVTM, CDR2 ANQGSEA. CDR3 length equals 13 residues. The CDR3: CSVRTGGFYEQYF. CDR3 DNA: TGCAGCGTTCGGACAGGGGGTTTCTACGAGCAGTACTTC.

V usage is TRBV30 and J usage is TRBJ1-3; D is uncertain. Trimming removed 1 base from V and 8 bases from J, with 9 bases in between. The CDR3 is 12 residues long. Germline CDR1 reads GTSNPN; CDR2 reads SVGIG (reference sequence). This CDR3 reads CAWSGGSYTIYF. The CDR3 DNA reads TGTGCCTGGAGTGGCGGATCCTACACCATATATTTT.

The chain carries TRBV11-3 and TRBJ2-1; a possible D gene is TRBD2 (6 bases). The CDR3 runs to 13 residues. Germline V gene data show CDR1 as SGHNT and CDR2 as YENEEA. Trimming pared 1 base from V and 9 bases from J, leaving 10 bases between. Here the CDR3 DNA reads TGTGCCAGCAGCTTAGGGCAGGGACTTGAGCAGTTCTTC. Amino acids: CASSLGQGLEQFF.